This T cell receptor beta chain emerged from a study of blood T cell repertoires in COVID-19 (dated by TCRdb to 2018 to 2021). The study in broad terms: Samples from collaborators originated in the United States, Italy and Spain and spanned both the acute and convalescent phases of COVID-19. The material from the prospective study consisted of cDNA or gDNA derived from T cells, B-cell-depleted T cells, or PBMCs. Subjects who had been exposed to COVID-19, were actively infected with it, or had recovered from it provided the deeply sampled blood TCRbeta repertoires that made up the dataset. The repertoires were made available in a free public database intended to serve as a resource for research on the immune response to SARS-CoV-2. Samples came from the ongoing ImmuneRACE study (first 160 participants) plus 1,254 subjects from 6 global collaborators. The sample metadata nearly always contained a de-identified subject ID, COVID-19 status, age in years and sex. HLA class I and class II types, where available, came from metadata supplied by the sample provider rather than from assay-based typing. General findings and caveats noted by the study authors: The amount of clinical and demographic metadata varied by source and participant and was provided uncurated.

The immunoSEQ Assay, a bias-controlled multiplex PCR, was used to amplify TCRbeta CDR3 regions from genomic DNA. In the source study's methods: Nucleated cell counts per sample were estimated from amplification of reference gene primers within the assay. Sequence reads were collapsed and filtered to measure the absolute abundance of every unique TCRbeta CDR3 rearrangement. Productive Simpson clonality was computed per sample as the square root of Simpson's diversity index over productive rearrangements. What TCRdb holds here is the immuneACCESS table cut down to in-frame rearrangements. Part of the clones is not present; checked against another copy, under half of the missing clones reflect an unresolved V gene, and the others are unexplained. D and trimming come from the DNA, and the V and J calls and clone size come from that table. This sample gives around 70,000 clones in total; 80% to 90% of them show up just once. The ten biggest clones cover around 2% of the sample.

The CDR3 covers 13 residues, taking in both the cysteine and the phenylalanine. Only CDR3 DNA remains: 39 bases, in frame from the first base. Per the germline V gene (reference sequence), LNHNV is the CDR1 and YYDKDF is the CDR2. V lost 5 bases and J lost 5 bases; the stretch between them is 12 bases long. The collaborating institutions used their own protocols to collect whole blood in K2EDTA tubes. Collaborator samples were shipped for TCRbeta analysis as frozen whole blood, isolated PBMCs, or DNA extracted from either sample type. Notes on this clone: Its antigen is unknown. No clone much larger than this one lies a single base away; base qualities are absent.

Sequencing was done on a sample of peripheral blood. The sequence was obtained from a woman of 80 years or more with active or convalescent COVID-19. Rearrangement joined TRBV15 to TRBJ2-5, with the D gene not clear enough to name. The CDR3 is CATSYSQWETQYF. DNA sequence: TGTGCCACCAGCTACAGCCAGTGGGAGACCCAGTACTTC.